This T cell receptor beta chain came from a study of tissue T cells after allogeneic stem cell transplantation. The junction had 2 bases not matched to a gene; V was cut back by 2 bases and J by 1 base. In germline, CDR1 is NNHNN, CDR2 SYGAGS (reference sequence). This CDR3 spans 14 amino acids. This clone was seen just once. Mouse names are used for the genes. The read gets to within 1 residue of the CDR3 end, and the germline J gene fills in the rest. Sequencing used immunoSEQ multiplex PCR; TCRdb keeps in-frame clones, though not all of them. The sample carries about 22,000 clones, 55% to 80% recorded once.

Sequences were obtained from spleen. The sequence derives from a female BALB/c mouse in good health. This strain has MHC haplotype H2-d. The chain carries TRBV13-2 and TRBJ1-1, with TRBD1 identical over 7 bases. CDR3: CASGENRGNTEVFF. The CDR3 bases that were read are TGTGCCAGCGGTGAAAACAGGGGAAACACAGAAGTCTTC.